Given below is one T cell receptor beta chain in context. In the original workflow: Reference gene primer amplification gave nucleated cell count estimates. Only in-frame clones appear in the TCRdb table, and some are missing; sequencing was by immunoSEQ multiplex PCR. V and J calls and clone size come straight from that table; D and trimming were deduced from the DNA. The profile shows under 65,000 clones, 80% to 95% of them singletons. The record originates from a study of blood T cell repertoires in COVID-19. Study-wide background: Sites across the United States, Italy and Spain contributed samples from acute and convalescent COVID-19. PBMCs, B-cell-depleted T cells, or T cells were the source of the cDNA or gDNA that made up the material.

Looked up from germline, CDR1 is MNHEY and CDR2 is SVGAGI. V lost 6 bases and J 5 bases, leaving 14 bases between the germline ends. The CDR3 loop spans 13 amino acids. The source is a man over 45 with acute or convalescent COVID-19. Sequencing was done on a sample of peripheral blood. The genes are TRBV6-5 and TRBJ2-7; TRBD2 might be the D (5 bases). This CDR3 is CASSTLVGDEQYF. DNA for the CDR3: TGTGCCAGCAGCACCCTCGTCGGGGACGAGCAGTACTTC.